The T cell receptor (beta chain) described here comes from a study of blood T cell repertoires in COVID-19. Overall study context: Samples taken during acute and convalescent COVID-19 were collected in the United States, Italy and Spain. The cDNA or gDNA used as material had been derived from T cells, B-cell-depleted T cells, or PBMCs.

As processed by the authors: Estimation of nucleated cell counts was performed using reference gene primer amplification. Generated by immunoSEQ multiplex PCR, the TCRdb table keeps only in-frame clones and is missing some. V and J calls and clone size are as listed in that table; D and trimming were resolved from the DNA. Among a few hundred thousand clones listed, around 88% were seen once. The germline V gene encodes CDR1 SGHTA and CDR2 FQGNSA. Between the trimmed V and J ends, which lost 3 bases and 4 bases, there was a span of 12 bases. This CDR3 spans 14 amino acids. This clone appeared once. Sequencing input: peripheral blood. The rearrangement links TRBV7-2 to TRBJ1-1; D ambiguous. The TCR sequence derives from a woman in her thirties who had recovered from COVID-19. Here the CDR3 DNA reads TGTGCCAGCAGCTTGGCACACAGTGCCACTGAAGCTTTCTTT. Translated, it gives CASSLAHSATEAFF.